This entry lists 13 T cell receptor beta chains sequenced from one sample in a study of blood T cells in healthy people across ages. Using a J-beta primer mix together with a sample-barcoded 5' primer, a second PCR was run for roughly 6 to 12 cycles. TCRdb independently ran MiXCR on the 5' RACE reads; one entry per CDR3 protein. Among fewer than 600,000 distinct CDR3 sequences listed, about 28% were seen once. This sample was shared with a second study, whose subject was T cells of mothers and their children.

Sequencing was performed on blood. All receptors come from a boy between 2 and 10 years old in good health.

V usage is TRBV20-1 and J usage is TRBJ2-5; D remains ambiguous. V lost 4 bases, J lost 5 bases, and 20 bases lay in between. Germline V lookup: CDR1 DFQATT, CDR2 SNEGSKA (reference sequence). CDR3 length: 15 amino acids. In DNA, the CDR3 is TGCAGTGCTACCATACCAGTCCAAAACAGCGAGACCCAGTACTTC. Translation: CSATIPVQNSETQYF.

V and J are TRBV19 and TRBJ2-4; D could derive from TRBD1 or TRBD2 (5 bases each). Germline V gene data show CDR1 as LNHDA and CDR2 as SQIVND (reference sequence). CDR3 length equals 16 residues. Trimming left V 2 bases short and J 1 base short, with 12 bases between. The CDR3 DNA is TGTGCCAGTAGTATACAGGGACCTTCGGCCAAAAACATTCAGTACTTC. Amino acid sequence: CASSIQGPSAKNIQYF.

The V call is TRBV6-2 or TRBV6-3, the J call TRBJ2-5; TRBD2 might be the D (5 bases). The DNA end lines up better with TRBJ2-7; the J call may be wrong. This CDR3 contains 14 residues. CDR1 is MNHEY and CDR2 is SVGEGT in the germline V gene. CDR3 DNA: TGTGCCAGCAGGACTAACGATCTGGGCTACGAGCAGTACTTC. It encodes CASRTNDLGYEQYF.

This clonotype was seen only once. This rearrangement joins TRBV5-1 to TRBJ2-3, with TRBD1 matching over 7 bases. In germline, CDR1 is SGHRS, CDR2 YFSETQ. J was trimmed by 2 bases and V by 4 bases; bases with no gene match: 7. The length of the CDR3 is 15 residues. This CDR3 reads CASSPGQDNTDTQYF. DNA of the CDR3: TGCGCCAGCAGCCCCGGACAGGACAACACAGATACGCAGTATTTT.

J is TRBJ1-1 and V is TRBV6-1, with 8 nucleotides matching TRBD1. The CDR3 spans 16 residues. In germline, CDR1 is MNHNS, CDR2 SASEGT. V was pared by 8 bases and J by 10 bases, with 21 bases of the junction left unmatched. In DNA, the CDR3 is TGTGCCAGCTCCGAGGGAACTGGGCAGGGGGCTCTTAGAGCTTTCTTT. Translating it yields CASSEGTGQGALRAFF.

The genes are TRBV6-1 and TRBJ2-1; 12 positions match TRBD2. The end of the DNA aligns better with TRBJ2-5, so the J call may be wrong. Germline loops: CDR1 MNHNS, CDR2 SASEGT. The CDR3 contains 16 residues. CDR3 residues: CASSPLAGGDQETQYF. CDR3 sequence (DNA): TGTGCCAGCAGTCCACTAGCGGGAGGTGATCAAGAGACCCAGTACTTC.

This clonotype was counted a few times. In nucleotides, the CDR3 is TGTGCCAGTAGTATCATACCGAGCTCCTACAATGAGCAGTTCTTC. Protein sequence: CASSIIPSSYNEQFF. The chain couples TRBV19 to TRBJ2-1; D gene unclear. Germline loops: CDR1 LNHDA, CDR2 SQIVND (reference sequence). The CDR3 loop spans 15 amino acids. V was pared by 3 bases and J by 0 bases, with 9 bases between.

This clonotype was seen more than once but under ten times. V is TRBV19 and J is TRBJ1-6, with D possibly matching TRBD1 (5 bases). This CDR3 contains 14 residues. Germline lookup yields CDR1 LNHDA and CDR2 SQIVND (reference sequence). The V end lost 7 bases, the J end lost 4 bases, and 11 bases lay between the germline ends. The CDR3 protein is CASKQAEYNSPLHF. In nucleotides, the CDR3 is TGTGCCAGTAAACAGGCCGAATATAATTCACCCCTCCACTTT.

The genes are TRBV4-3 and TRBJ1-4, with a possible D match to TRBD1 (6 bases). This CDR3 comprises 15 residues. V lost 4 bases and J lost 6, with 15 bases in between. Germline CDR1 reads LGHNA; CDR2 reads YSLEER. CDR3 region: CASSRGDNLDEKLFF. DNA for the CDR3: TGCGCCAGCAGCCGAGGGGACAACCTAGATGAAAAACTGTTTTTT.

The V gene is TRBV4-1, the J gene TRBJ2-5; D remains ambiguous. Gene TRBJ2-7 matches the end of the DNA better, so the J call may be wrong. The CDR3 is 17 residues long. Germline CDR1 reads MGHRA; CDR2 reads YSYEKL. CDR3 amino acids: CASSQDSAARFSYEQYF. The DNA of the CDR3 is TGCGCCAGCAGCCAAGATAGTGCCGCCCGATTCTCCTACGAGCAGTACTTC.

The genes are TRBV5-1 and TRBJ1-6; 8 bases fit TRBD1. The trim removed 4 bases at V and 10 bases at J, leaving 7 bases unmatched. Germline V gene data show CDR1 as SGHRS and CDR2 as YFSETQ. This CDR3 spans 14 amino acids. The DNA for the CDR3 is TGCGCCAGCAGCGCGGACAGGGTGGGATCACCCCTCCACTTT. Amino acid sequence: CASSADRVGSPLHF.

The chain recombines TRBV29-1 with TRBJ2-7; 8 bases are shared with TRBD1. With 6 bases clipped from V and 2 bases from J, the junction kept 3 bases outside the gene matches. Looked up from germline, CDR1 is SQVTM and CDR2 is ANQGSEA. This CDR3 region has 12 residues. The CDR3 nucleotides are TGCAGCGTGGCACAGGGGGCCTACGAGCAGTACTTC. Its translation is CSVAQGAYEQYF.

This chain connects TRBV7-2 to TRBJ1-2; D possibly corresponds to TRBD1 (5 bases). The CDR3 contains 15 residues. Germline CDR1 reads SGHTA; CDR2 reads FQGNSA. V lost 3 bases and J 3 bases, leaving 14 bases between the germline ends. The chain's CDR3 is CASSFGAGSDYGYTF. The CDR3 bases are TGTGCCAGCAGCTTTGGGGCGGGGTCCGACTATGGCTACACCTTC. The entire variable domain, with the rest obtained from reference TRBV7-2 and TRBJ1-2, is as follows: GAGVSQSPSNKVTEKGKDVELRCDPISGHTALYWYRQSLGQGLEFLIYFQGNSAPDKSGLPSDRFSAERTGGSVSTLTIQRTQQEDSAVYLCASSFGAGSDYGYTFGSGTRLTVV.